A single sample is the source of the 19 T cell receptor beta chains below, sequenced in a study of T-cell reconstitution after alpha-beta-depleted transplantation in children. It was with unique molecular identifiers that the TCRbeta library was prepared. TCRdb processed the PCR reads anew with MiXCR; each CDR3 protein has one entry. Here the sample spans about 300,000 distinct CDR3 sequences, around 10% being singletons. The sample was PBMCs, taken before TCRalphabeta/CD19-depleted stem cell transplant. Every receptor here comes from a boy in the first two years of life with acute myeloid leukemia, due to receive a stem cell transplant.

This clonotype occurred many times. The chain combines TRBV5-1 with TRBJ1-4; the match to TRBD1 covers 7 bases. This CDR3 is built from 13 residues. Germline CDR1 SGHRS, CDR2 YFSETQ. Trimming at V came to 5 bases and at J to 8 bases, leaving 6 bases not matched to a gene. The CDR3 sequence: CASRQGIEEKLFF. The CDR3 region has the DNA TGCGCCAGCAGACAGGGGATTGAAGAAAAACTGTTTTTT.

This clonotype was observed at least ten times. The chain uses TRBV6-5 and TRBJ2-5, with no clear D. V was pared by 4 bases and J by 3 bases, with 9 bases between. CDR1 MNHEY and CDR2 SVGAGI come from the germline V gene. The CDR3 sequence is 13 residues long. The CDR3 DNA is TGTGCCAGCAGTTGCCTGGGAAAAGAGACCCAGTACTTC. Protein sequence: CASSCLGKETQYF.

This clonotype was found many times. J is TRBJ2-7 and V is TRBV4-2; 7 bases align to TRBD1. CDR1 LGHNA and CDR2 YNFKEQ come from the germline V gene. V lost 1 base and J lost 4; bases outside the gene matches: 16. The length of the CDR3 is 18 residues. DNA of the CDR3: TGTGCCAGCAGCCAAGGGTATTCACAGGGGCAAGTATTTTACGAGCAGTACTTC. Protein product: CASSQGYSQGQVFYEQYF.

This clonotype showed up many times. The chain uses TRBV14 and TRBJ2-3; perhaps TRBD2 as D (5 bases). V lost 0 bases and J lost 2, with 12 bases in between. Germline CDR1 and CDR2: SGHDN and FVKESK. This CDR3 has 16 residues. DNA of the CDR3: TGTGCCAGCAGCCAAGATCTCGGGGAGCACACAGATACGCAGTATTTT. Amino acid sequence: CASSQDLGEHTDTQYF.

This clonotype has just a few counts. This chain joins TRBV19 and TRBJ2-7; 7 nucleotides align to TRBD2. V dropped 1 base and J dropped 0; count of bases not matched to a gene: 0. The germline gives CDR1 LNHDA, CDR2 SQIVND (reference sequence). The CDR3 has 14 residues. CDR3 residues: CASSIASGSYEQYF. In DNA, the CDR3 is TGTGCCAGTAGTATAGCTAGCGGCTCCTACGAGCAGTACTTC.

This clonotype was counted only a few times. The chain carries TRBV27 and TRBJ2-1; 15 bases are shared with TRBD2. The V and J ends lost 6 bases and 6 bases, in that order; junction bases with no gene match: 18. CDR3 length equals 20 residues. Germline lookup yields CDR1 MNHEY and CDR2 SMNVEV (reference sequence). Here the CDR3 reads CASSRTWATRTSGRGNEQFF. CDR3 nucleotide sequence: TGTGCCAGCAGCCGTACCTGGGCCACTCGGACTAGCGGGAGGGGCAATGAGCAGTTCTTC.

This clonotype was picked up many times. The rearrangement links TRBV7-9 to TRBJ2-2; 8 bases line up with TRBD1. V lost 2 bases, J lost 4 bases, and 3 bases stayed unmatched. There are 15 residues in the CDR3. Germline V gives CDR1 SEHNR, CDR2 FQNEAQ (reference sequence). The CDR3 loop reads CASSLRTGSTGELFF. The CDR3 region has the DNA TGTGCCAGCAGCTTACGGACAGGGAGCACCGGGGAGCTGTTTTTT.

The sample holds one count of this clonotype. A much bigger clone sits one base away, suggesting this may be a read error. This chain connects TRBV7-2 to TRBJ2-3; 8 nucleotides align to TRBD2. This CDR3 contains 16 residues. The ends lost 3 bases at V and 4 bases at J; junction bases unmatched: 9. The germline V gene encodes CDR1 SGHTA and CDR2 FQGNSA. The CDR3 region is CASSFLLAVGADTQYF. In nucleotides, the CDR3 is TGTGCCAGCAGCTTCCTACTAGCGGTAGGGGCAGATACGCAGTATTTT.

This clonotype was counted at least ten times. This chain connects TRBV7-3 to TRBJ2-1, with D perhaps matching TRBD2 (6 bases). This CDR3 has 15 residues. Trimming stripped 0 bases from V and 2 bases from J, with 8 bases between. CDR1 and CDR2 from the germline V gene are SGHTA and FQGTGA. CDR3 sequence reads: CASSLTGGPYNEQFF. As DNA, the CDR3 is TGTGCCAGCAGCTTAACGGGGGGTCCCTACAATGAGCAGTTCTTC.

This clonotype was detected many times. CDR3 loop: CSVEDQWVGVQETQYF. The DNA for the CDR3 is TGCAGCGTTGAAGATCAATGGGTAGGGGTTCAAGAGACCCAGTACTTC. V usage is TRBV29-1 and J usage is TRBJ2-5; a possible D gene is TRBD1 (5 bases). The V gene's germline CDR1 is SQVTM and CDR2 ANQGSEA. V was clipped by 0 bases and J by 2 bases, with 16 bases between them. This CDR3 has 16 amino acids.

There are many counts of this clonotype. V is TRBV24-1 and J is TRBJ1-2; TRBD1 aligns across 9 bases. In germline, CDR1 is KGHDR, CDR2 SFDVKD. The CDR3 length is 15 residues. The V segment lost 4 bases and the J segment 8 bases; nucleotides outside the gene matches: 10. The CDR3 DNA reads TGTGCCACCAGTGACCAGGGACAGGGAACTAAAGGCTACACCTTC. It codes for CATSDQGQGTKGYTF.

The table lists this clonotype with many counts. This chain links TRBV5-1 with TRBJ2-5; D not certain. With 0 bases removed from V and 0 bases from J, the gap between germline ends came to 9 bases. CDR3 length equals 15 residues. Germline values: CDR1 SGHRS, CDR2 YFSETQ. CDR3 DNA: TGCGCCAGCAGCTTGGGAACACCCTACCAAGAGACCCAGTACTTC. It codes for CASSLGTPYQETQYF.

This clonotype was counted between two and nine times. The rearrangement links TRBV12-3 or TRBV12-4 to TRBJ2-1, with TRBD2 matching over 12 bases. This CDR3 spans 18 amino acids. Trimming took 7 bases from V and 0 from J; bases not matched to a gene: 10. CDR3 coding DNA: TGTGCCAGCACCGTGGGACTAGCGGGTGGAAGCTCCTACAATGAGCAGTTCTTC. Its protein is CASTVGLAGGSSYNEQFF.

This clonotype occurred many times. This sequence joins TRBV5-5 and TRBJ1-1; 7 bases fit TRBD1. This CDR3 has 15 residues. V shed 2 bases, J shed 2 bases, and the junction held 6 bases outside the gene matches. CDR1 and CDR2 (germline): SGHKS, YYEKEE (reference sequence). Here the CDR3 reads CASSFLGTANTEAFF. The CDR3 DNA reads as TGTGCCAGCAGCTTTTTGGGGACAGCCAACACTGAAGCTTTCTTT.

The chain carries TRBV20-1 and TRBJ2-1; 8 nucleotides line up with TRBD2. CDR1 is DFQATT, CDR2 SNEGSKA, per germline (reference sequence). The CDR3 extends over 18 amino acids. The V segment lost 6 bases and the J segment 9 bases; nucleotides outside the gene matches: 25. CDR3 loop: CSAPGSGRGGGGLSEQFF. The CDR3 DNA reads TGCAGTGCCCCAGGGAGCGGGAGAGGGGGTGGGGGGCTGAGTGAGCAGTTCTTC.

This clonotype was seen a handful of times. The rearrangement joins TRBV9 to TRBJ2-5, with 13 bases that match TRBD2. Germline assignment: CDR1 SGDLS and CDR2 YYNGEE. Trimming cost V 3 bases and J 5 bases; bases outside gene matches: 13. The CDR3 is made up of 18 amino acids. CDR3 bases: TGTGCCAGCAGCGCGGGACTAGCGGGATCCCCGGGAAGGGAGACCCAGTACTTC. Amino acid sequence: CASSAGLAGSPGRETQYF.

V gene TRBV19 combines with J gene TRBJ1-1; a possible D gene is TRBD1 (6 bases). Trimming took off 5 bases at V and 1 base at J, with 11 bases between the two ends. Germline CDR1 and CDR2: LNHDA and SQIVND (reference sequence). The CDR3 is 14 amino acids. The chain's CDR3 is CASSLQTGNTEAFF. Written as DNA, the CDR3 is TGTGCCAGTAGTCTTCAGACAGGGAACACTGAAGCTTTCTTT. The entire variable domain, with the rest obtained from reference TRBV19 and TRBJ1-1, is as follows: DGGITQSPKYLFRKEGQNVTLSCEQNLNHDAMYWYRQDPGQGLRLIYYSQIVNDFQKGDIAEGYSVSREKKESFPLTVTSAQKNPTAFYLCASSLQTGNTEAFFGQGTRLTVV.

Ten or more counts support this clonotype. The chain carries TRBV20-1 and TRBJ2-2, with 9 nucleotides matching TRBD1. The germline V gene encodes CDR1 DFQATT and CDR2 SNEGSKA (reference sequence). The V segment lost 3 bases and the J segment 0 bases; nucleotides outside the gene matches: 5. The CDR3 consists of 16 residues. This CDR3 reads CSASRDRASNTGELFF. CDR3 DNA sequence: TGCAGTGCTAGCCGGGACAGGGCCTCGAACACCGGGGAGCTGTTTTTT.

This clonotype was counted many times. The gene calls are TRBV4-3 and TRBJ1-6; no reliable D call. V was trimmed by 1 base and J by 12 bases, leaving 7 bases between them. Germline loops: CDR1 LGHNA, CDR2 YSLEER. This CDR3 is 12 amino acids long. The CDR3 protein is CASSQVLGPLHF. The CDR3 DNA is TGCGCCAGCAGCCAAGTGCTGGGACCCCTCCACTTT.